This entry lists 18 T cell receptor beta chains sequenced from one sample in a study of blood T cell repertoires in COVID-19. The table came from immunoSEQ multiplex PCR; TCRdb's copy has only in-frame clones and leaves some out. Altogether just over 250,000 clones are present, approximately 90% being singletons, with the ten largest covering less than 5%. Sequencing was carried out using peripheral blood. All receptors derive from a man in his sixties who had recovered from COVID-19.

V gene TRBV10-2 combines with J gene TRBJ1-5, with a tentative D call TRBD1 (5 bases). The CDR3 is 13 residues long. Germline V gives CDR1 WSHSY, CDR2 SAAADI. Trimming left V 6 bases short and J 10 bases short, with 16 bases between. CDR3 in amino acids: CASRDGGREPQHF. As DNA, the CDR3 is TGCGCCAGCAGAGACGGGGGGAGGGAACCCCAGCATTTT.

This chain links TRBV10-3 with TRBJ1-2, with 7 bases matching TRBD1. Germline V CDR1 and CDR2: ENHRY, SYGVKD. The V segment lost 4 bases and the J segment 8 bases; nucleotides outside the gene matches: 10. The CDR3 length is 14 residues. The CDR3 nucleotides read TGTGCCATCAGTGGGCAAACAGGGGTTGGGGGCTACACCTTC. It encodes CAISGQTGVGGYTF.

The rearrangement joins TRBV10-3 to TRBJ2-2; tentative D call: TRBD2 (6 bases). Germline loops: CDR1 ENHRY, CDR2 SYGVKD. The length of the CDR3 is 15 residues. The V and J ends lost 8 bases and 7 bases respectively, with 20 bases between them. The CDR3 is CAIGGARQGGGELFF. The CDR3 nucleotides are TGTGCCATCGGAGGGGCCAGGCAGGGCGGCGGGGAGCTGTTTTTT.

V gene TRBV7-2 combines with J gene TRBJ1-1; D unresolved. Germline V gives CDR1 SGHTA, CDR2 FQGNSA. This CDR3 is 15 amino acids long. The germline V and J ends were trimmed by 5 bases and 4 bases, with 17 bases remaining between them. The CDR3 DNA is TGTGCCAGCAGCGAGAGGCCGGGGTTGGGCACTGAAGCTTTCTTT. This encodes CASSERPGLGTEAFF.

J is TRBJ1-2 and V is TRBV7-9, with TRBD1 identical over 7 bases. CDR1 and CDR2 (germline): SEHNR, FQNEAQ (reference sequence). The trim removed 5 bases at V and 4 bases at J, leaving 7 bases unmatched. The CDR3 covers 14 residues. DNA for the CDR3: TGTGCCAGCAGCCCAGGACAGGACCCCTATGGCTACACCTTC. Amino acids: CASSPGQDPYGYTF.

This clone was counted a few times. V and J are TRBV7-9 and TRBJ2-1; TRBD2 matches at 12 bases. V dropped 5 bases and J dropped 6; count of bases not matched to a gene: 8. The germline gives CDR1 SEHNR, CDR2 FQNEAQ (reference sequence). CDR3 length equals 16 residues. The CDR3 region is CASSPLTSGGGNEQFF. DNA for the CDR3: TGTGCCAGCAGCCCGTTGACTAGCGGGGGAGGCAATGAGCAGTTCTTC.

CDR3 sequence: CASSLPTGKQFF. The CDR3, as DNA: TGTGCCAGCAGCCTACCGACAGGGAAGCAGTTCTTC. The V call is TRBV12-3 or TRBV12-4, the J call TRBJ2-1; 7 bases line up with TRBD1. The V and J ends lost 6 bases and 11 bases, in that order; junction bases with no gene match: 7. The CDR3 contains 12 residues.

V is TRBV24-1 and J is TRBJ2-1; D is perhaps TRBD2 (7 bases). Trimming took off 2 bases at V and 10 bases at J, with 20 bases between the two ends. This CDR3 comprises 16 residues. Germline V gene lookup returns CDR1 KGHDR and CDR2 SFDVKD. CDR3 in amino acids: CATSDSKGGGFREQFF. The CDR3 DNA sequence: TGTGCCACCAGTGATTCCAAGGGAGGGGGGTTTCGAGAGCAGTTCTTC.

The rearrangement uses TRBV14 and TRBJ2-7, with 8 bases aligning to TRBD2. Germline loops: CDR1 SGHDN, CDR2 FVKESK. After removal of 5 bases from V and 2 bases from J, the junction contained 20 bases not matched to a gene. The CDR3 spans 19 residues. CDR3 residues: CASSGRTAGPVGGAYEQYF. The DNA for the CDR3 is TGTGCCAGCAGCGGCAGGACAGCGGGCCCCGTCGGGGGGGCCTACGAGCAGTACTTC. The whole variable domain, filled in from reference TRBV14 and TRBJ2-7, reads EAGVTQFPSHSVIEKGQTVTLRCDPISGHDNLYWYRRVMGKEIKFLLHFVKESKQDESGMPNNRFLAERTGGTYSTLKVQPAELEDSGVYFCASSGRTAGPVGGAYEQYFGPGTRLTVT.

This chain links TRBV9 with TRBJ1-4; D is unclear. Germline-derived CDR1 and CDR2 are SGDLS and YYNGEE. This CDR3 has 13 residues. V lost 4 bases to trimming and J lost 8 bases, with 12 bases between them. CDR3 nucleotides: TGTGCCAGCAGCCCCTGGACTGGGGAAAAACTGTTTTTT. As protein: CASSPWTGEKLFF.

J is TRBJ2-3 and V is TRBV27, with 9 bases matching TRBD1. The length of the CDR3 is 17 residues. From germline, CDR1 is MNHEY and CDR2 SMNVEV (reference sequence). Trimming at V came to 4 bases and at J to 2 bases, leaving 10 bases not matched to a gene. The CDR3 protein is CASSSRTGGPSTDTQYF. The CDR3 coding sequence is TGTGCCAGCAGTTCTCGAACAGGGGGCCCGTCCACAGATACGCAGTATTTT.

Here the CDR3 DNA reads TGTGCCAGCAGCGGGAGGACGGGCAACACTGAAGCTTTCTTT. Protein product: CASSGRTGNTEAFF. V gene TRBV7-6 combines with J gene TRBJ1-1; no clear D gene. V lost 5 bases, J lost 2 bases, and 12 bases lay in between. The CDR3 sequence is 14 residues long. CDR1 and CDR2 from the germline V gene are SGHVS and FNYEAQ.

The gene calls are TRBV19 and TRBJ2-7; D is undetermined. This CDR3 has 14 amino acids. Germline V gene data show CDR1 as LNHDA and CDR2 as SQIVND (reference sequence). Trimming pared 3 bases from V and 1 base from J, leaving 10 bases between. Here the CDR3 reads CASSISGRSYEQYF. The CDR3 nucleotides are TGTGCCAGTAGTATTAGTGGCAGGTCCTACGAGCAGTACTTC.

The chain joins TRBV6-6 to TRBJ2-2; possible D gene TRBD1, 6 bases. Germline loops: CDR1 MNHNY, CDR2 SVGAGI (reference sequence). CDR3 length: 15 amino acids. V lost 2 bases and J lost 6, with 13 bases in between. Here the CDR3 reads CASSYRQGMAGELFF. DNA of the CDR3: TGTGCCAGCAGTTACCGGCAGGGGATGGCCGGGGAGCTGTTTTTT.

The chain has TRBV2 and TRBJ1-2; tentative D call: TRBD1 (5 bases). CDR1 SNHLY and CDR2 FYNNEI come from the germline V gene. This CDR3 comprises 14 residues. The V end lost 2 bases, the J end lost 0 bases, and 7 bases lay between the germline ends. CDR3 in DNA: TGTGCCAGCAGTGAACCAGGGTCTAACTATGGCTACACCTTC. As protein: CASSEPGSNYGYTF.

The rearrangement links TRBV11-1 to TRBJ1-2; the D gene is possibly TRBD1 (5 bases). CDR3 length: 16 amino acids. Germline V gene lookup returns CDR1 SGHAT and CDR2 FQDESV (reference sequence). The V end lost 3 bases, the J end lost 2 bases, and 16 bases lay between the germline ends. The CDR3 DNA is TGTGCCAGCAGCTTCTTAAGAGCAGGGCTAAACTATGGCTACACCTTC. Its translation: CASSFLRAGLNYGYTF.

This chain uses TRBV5-1 with TRBJ2-1; TRBD2 is a possible D gene (6 bases). V was shortened by 3 bases and J by 7 bases, with 11 bases between the two germline ends. The V gene's germline CDR1 is SGHRS and CDR2 YFSETQ. This CDR3 has 13 amino acids. The CDR3 loop is CASSSGLNNEQFF. In DNA form, the CDR3 reads TGCGCCAGCAGCTCGGGACTGAATAATGAGCAGTTCTTC. The full variable domain, rest sourced from reference TRBV5-1 and TRBJ2-1, is KAGVTQTPRYLIKTRGQQVTLSCSPISGHRSVSWYQQTPGQGLQFLFEYFSETQRNKGNFPGRFSGRQFSNSRSEMNVSTLELGDSALYLCASSSGLNNEQFFGPGTRLTVL.

The rearrangement joins TRBV9 to TRBJ1-2; TRBD1 matches 9 bases. CDR1 SGDLS and CDR2 YYNGEE come from the germline V gene. V dropped 4 bases and J dropped 5; count of bases not matched to a gene: 3. The CDR3 is made up of 13 amino acids. The CDR3: CASSPGQGYGYTF. The CDR3 DNA follows: TGTGCCAGCAGCCCCGGACAGGGGTATGGCTACACCTTC. Filled out from reference TRBV9 and TRBJ1-2, the complete variable domain reads DSGVTQTPKHLITATGQRVTLRCSPRSGDLSVYWYQQSLDQGLQFLIQYYNGEERAKGNILERFSAQQFPDLHSELNLSSLELGDSALYFCASSPGQGYGYTFGSGTRLTVV.